Each of the 29 T cell receptor beta chains below was sequenced from the same sample in a study of type 1 and type 2 diabetes patients. PCR was run on genomic DNA. Multiplex PCR with 30 forward and 13 reverse primers amplified the TCR beta CDR3. TCRdb re-derived calls from the multiplex PCR reads in MiXCR, one entry per CDR3 protein. The sample holds about 250,000 distinct CDR3 sequences; 40% to 50% are singletons and the top ten take 12% to 15%. Sequencing input: peripheral blood mononuclear cells (PBMCs). The receptors were gathered from a man aged 18 to 29 with type 2 diabetes.

The rearrangement joins TRBV11-2 to TRBJ2-5; D is perhaps TRBD1 (6 bases). The CDR3 consists of 17 residues. Germline CDR1 and CDR2: SGHAT and FQNNGV. Trimming pared 1 base from V and 1 base from J, leaving 16 bases between. CDR3 in amino acids: CASSLVLVQGTQETQYF. In nucleotides, the CDR3 is TGTGCCAGCAGCTTAGTGTTAGTGCAGGGGACCCAAGAGACCCAGTACTTC.

This clonotype was counted only a few times. The V gene is TRBV10-1, the J gene TRBJ2-7; D might be TRBD1 or TRBD2, each matching 5 bases. Germline-derived CDR1 and CDR2 are WNHNN and SYGVQD (reference sequence). The CDR3 totals 15 residues. V gave up 5 bases and J gave up 1 base, with 15 bases separating them. CDR3 sequence reads: CASSRRDVKSYEQYF. CDR3 nucleotide sequence: TGCGCCAGCAGTCGCCGGGACGTAAAGTCCTACGAGCAGTACTTC.

This clonotype was counted between two and nine times. V and J are TRBV19 and TRBJ2-1, with 8 bases fitting TRBD2. This CDR3 spans 14 amino acids. Losses at the gene ends were 2 bases for V and 7 bases for J; bases not matched to a gene: 4. The germline gives CDR1 LNHDA, CDR2 SQIVND (reference sequence). This CDR3 reads CASSIRGGSNEQFF. In DNA, the CDR3 is TGTGCCAGTAGTATACGGGGGGGGAGTAATGAGCAGTTCTTC. Full variable domain (rest looked up from reference TRBV19 and TRBJ2-1): DGGITQSPKYLFRKEGQNVTLSCEQNLNHDAMYWYRQDPGQGLRLIYYSQIVNDFQKGDIAEGYSVSREKKESFPLTVTSAQKNPTAFYLCASSIRGGSNEQFFGPGTRLTVL.

The chain links TRBV7-2 to TRBJ2-7; 9 bases agree with TRBD2. This CDR3 is 14 amino acids long. V shed 10 bases and J 3 bases; nucleotides not matched to a gene: 10. CDR1 is SGHTA and CDR2 is FQGNSA in the germline V gene. DNA for the CDR3: TGTGCCACCTCAGAGCTAGCGGGGTTCTACGAGCAGTACTTC. Amino acid sequence: CATSELAGFYEQYF.

This clonotype was observed a handful of times. The chain carries TRBV20-1 and TRBJ2-5; D not resolved. CDR1 and CDR2 (germline): DFQATT, SNEGSKA (reference sequence). Trimming shortened V by 5 bases and J by 2 bases, and 15 bases separated the two germline ends. CDR3 length: 14 amino acids. The CDR3 spells CSAFNWVLQETQYF. The CDR3 DNA follows: TGCAGTGCTTTTAATTGGGTCCTACAAGAGACCCAGTACTTC.

This clonotype occurred a few times. CDR3 sequence reads: CSVRQAVWEQYF. The DNA of the CDR3 is TGCAGCGTGAGACAGGCCGTTTGGGAGCAGTACTTC. The chain couples TRBV20-1 to TRBJ2-7, with D possibly being TRBD1 (6 bases). This CDR3 comprises 12 residues. The germline V gene encodes CDR1 DFQATT and CDR2 SNEGSKA (reference sequence).

This clonotype has just a few counts. CDR3 bases: TGTGCCACCAGTGTCGGACAGGGGGACGGCTACACCTTC. The encoded protein is CATSVGQGDGYTF. This chain uses TRBV24-1 with TRBJ1-2, with TRBD1 matching over 10 bases. J lost 8 bases, V lost 5 bases, and 4 bases had no gene match. Per the germline V gene, CDR1 is KGHDR and CDR2 is SFDVKD. The length of the CDR3 is 13 residues.

The rearrangement uses TRBV4-2 and TRBJ1-5, with D maybe TRBD1 (6 bases). Trimming left V 3 bases short and J 7 bases short, with 16 bases between. The germline CDR1 and CDR2 sequences are LGHNA and YNFKEQ. The CDR3 sequence is 15 residues long. The CDR3 protein is CASSQEGGWTQPQHF. The DNA of the CDR3 is TGTGCCAGCAGCCAGGAAGGGGGGTGGACCCAGCCCCAGCATTTT.

This clonotype was seen only a few times. The chain couples TRBV12-3 or TRBV12-4 to TRBJ2-7, with D possibly TRBD1 on 5 matching bases. The CDR3 contains 15 residues. The germline V and J ends were trimmed by 5 bases and 2 bases, with 16 bases remaining between them. The CDR3 sequence: CASSPSGRATYEQYF. The CDR3, as DNA: TGTGCCAGCAGTCCATCCGGCAGGGCCACCTACGAGCAGTACTTC.

On this clonotype: This may arise from a read error, as a much more abundant clone is one base away. The CDR3 ends on some other residue instead of the conserved phenylalanine or tryptophan, so this is likely a read error. V gene TRBV7-2 combines with J gene TRBJ2-5; no firm D call. CDR1 SGHTA and CDR2 FQGNSA come from the germline V gene. The CDR3 consists of 11 residues. V lost 3 bases to trimming and J lost 4 bases, with 3 bases between them. The chain's CDR3 is CASSFSETQYL. In nucleotides, the CDR3 is TGTGCCAGCAGCTTCTCAGAGACCCAGTACCTC.

J is TRBJ2-7 and V is TRBV20-1, with D perhaps TRBD1 (6 bases). The CDR3 is made up of 13 amino acids. Trimming shortened V by 6 bases and J by 0 bases, and 12 bases separated the two germline ends. The V gene's germline CDR1 is DFQATT and CDR2 SNEGSKA (reference sequence). CDR3 protein: CSAEGDSSYEQYF. The CDR3 DNA reads TGCAGTGCCGAGGGGGATAGCTCCTACGAGCAGTACTTC.

This clonotype was recorded at least ten times. The genes are TRBV6-6 and TRBJ1-1; 7 bases are a match to TRBD1. Unmatched junction bases numbered 15, after V lost 11 bases and J lost 9 bases. The CDR3 contains 13 residues. The germline gives CDR1 MNHNY, CDR2 SVGAGI (reference sequence). CDR3 protein: CAGHDTGQVKAFF. CDR3 bases: TGTGCCGGCCACGACACCGGACAGGTAAAAGCTTTCTTT.

This chain connects TRBV6-5 to TRBJ2-7, with a tentative D call TRBD1 (6 bases). Germline assignment: CDR1 MNHEY and CDR2 SVGAGI. This CDR3 region has 14 residues. The V and J ends lost 3 bases and 3 bases respectively, with 12 bases between them. As DNA, the CDR3 is TGTGCCAGCAGTTATGGGGACACCCTCTACGAGCAGTACTTC. It codes for CASSYGDTLYEQYF.

This clonotype turned up a few times. The chain employs TRBV20-1 and TRBJ1-6; D gene ambiguous. The V gene lost 4 bases and the J gene lost 0 bases, with 28 bases spanning the gap. Germline CDR1 reads DFQATT; CDR2 reads SNEGSKA (reference sequence). This CDR3 has 21 residues. The DNA of the CDR3 is TGCAGTGCTAAGAAGCATTTCGGGAGTTACTTTCCGAGCTCCTATAATTCACCCCTCCACTTT. Translated, it gives CSAKKHFGSYFPSSYNSPLHF.

The V and J genes are TRBV19 and TRBJ2-7; D possibly corresponds to TRBD1 (7 bases). V lost 2 bases, J lost 6 bases, and 8 bases lay in between. This CDR3 is built from 12 residues. The V gene's germline CDR1 is LNHDA and CDR2 SQIVND (reference sequence). In DNA form, the CDR3 reads TGTGCCAGTAGTATACAGGGGGGCGAGCAGTACTTC. Translated, it gives CASSIQGGEQYF.

V usage is TRBV20-1 and J usage is TRBJ2-3; 7 bases align to TRBD1. The CDR3 length is 15 residues. CDR1 DFQATT and CDR2 SNEGSKA come from the germline V gene (reference sequence). Trimming at V came to 1 base and at J to 2 bases, leaving 6 bases not matched to a gene. This chain's CDR3 is CSARGQQGNTDTQYF. The CDR3 bases are TGCAGTGCTAGAGGTCAACAGGGGAACACAGATACGCAGTATTTT.

This clonotype was seen a handful of times. V usage is TRBV28 and J usage is TRBJ1-2; D is unresolved. The CDR3 is 14 amino acids. Trimming took off 3 bases at V and 1 base at J, with 9 bases between the two ends. Germline CDR1 reads MDHEN; CDR2 reads SYDVKM. The CDR3 loop is CASSFFVLNYGYTF. As DNA, the CDR3 is TGTGCCAGCAGTTTTTTTGTCCTTAACTATGGCTACACCTTC.

CDR3 DNA sequence: TGCGCCAGCAGCCCGGGGGCAAACATGAACACTGAAGCTTTCTTT. Its protein product is CASSPGANMNTEAFF. The V and J genes are TRBV5-1 and TRBJ1-1; TRBD1 is a possible D gene (6 bases). There are 15 residues in the CDR3. Trimming removed 4 bases from V and 0 bases from J, with 13 bases in between. Germline V lookup: CDR1 SGHRS, CDR2 YFSETQ.

The rearrangement joins TRBV6-5 to TRBJ1-2; D unclear. V was pared by 5 bases and J by 5 bases, with 12 bases between. CDR3 size: 13 residues. The germline CDR1 and CDR2 sequences are MNHEY and SVGAGI. CDR3 nucleotides: TGTGCCAGCAGTCCCGGTTCCCTTTATGGCTACACCTTC. Protein: CASSPGSLYGYTF.

The rearrangement joins TRBV7-2 to TRBJ1-6, with 8 nucleotides matching TRBD1. Germline V gene data show CDR1 as SGHTA and CDR2 as FQGNSA. The trim removed 1 base at V and 0 bases at J, leaving 5 bases unmatched. The CDR3 length is 18 residues. This CDR3 reads CASSLGATGGSYNSPLHF. Here the CDR3 DNA reads TGTGCCAGCAGCTTAGGGGCCACAGGGGGCTCCTATAATTCACCCCTCCACTTT.

As concerns this clonotype: Compared with germline, one end of the junction differs, possibly owing to a read error. This chain joins TRBV9 and TRBJ2-7; 9 positions match TRBD1. The CDR3 consists of 15 residues. CDR1 and CDR2 (germline): SGDLS, YYNGEE. CDR3 in amino acids: CACSPTGGANYEQYF. Written as DNA, the CDR3 is TGTGCCTGCAGCCCTACAGGGGGCGCTAACTACGAGCAGTACTTC.

The DNA of the CDR3 is TGTGCCAGCAGTGAAGATAGAACCGGGACGAAAAGTGAAAAACTGTTTTTT. This codes for CASSEDRTGTKSEKLFF. The chain couples TRBV2 to TRBJ1-4, with TRBD1 as a possible D gene (5 bases). CDR3 length equals 17 residues. Trimming stripped 1 base from V and 7 bases from J, with 19 bases between. The V gene's germline CDR1 is SNHLY and CDR2 FYNNEI.

The chain employs TRBV14 and TRBJ2-1; D possibly corresponds to TRBD2 (5 bases). The CDR3 totals 14 residues. Deletions cut 1 base from V and 15 bases from J, with 19 bases between. Germline CDR1 SGHDN, CDR2 FVKESK. The CDR3 nucleotides read TGTGCCAGCAGCCAAGCCGCTAGCCTACCCAGCGTGTTCTTC. This codes for CASSQAASLPSVFF.

The CDR3 region is CASSPPTGQSSYEQYF. CDR3 in DNA: TGTGCCAGCAGCCCCCCGACAGGCCAAAGCTCCTACGAGCAGTACTTC. V usage is TRBV7-9 and J usage is TRBJ2-7, with D perhaps matching TRBD1 (6 bases). This CDR3 region has 16 residues. Germline CDR1 reads SEHNR; CDR2 reads FQNEAQ (reference sequence). V lost 5 bases to trimming and J lost 0 bases, with 17 bases between them.

V gene TRBV15 combines with J gene TRBJ1-4; the D gene is possibly TRBD1 (6 bases). V was shortened by 0 bases and J by 4 bases, with 12 bases between the two germline ends. The CDR3 has 16 amino acids. Germline CDR1 is LNHNV and CDR2 is YYDKDF (reference sequence). This CDR3 is CATSRDRGQYNEKLFF. The CDR3 DNA sequence: TGTGCCACCAGCAGAGATAGAGGACAGTATAATGAAAAACTGTTTTTT. Full variable domain (remainder filled in from reference TRBV15 and TRBJ1-4): DAMVIQNPRYQVTQFGKPVTLSCSQTLNHNVMYWYQQKSSQAPKLLFHYYDKDFNNEADTPDNFQSRRPNTSFCFLDIRSPGLGDTAMYLCATSRDRGQYNEKLFFGSGTQLSVL.

This clonotype has just a few counts. V gene TRBV4-1 combines with J gene TRBJ2-3, with D uncertain. The length of the CDR3 is 16 residues. Per the germline V gene, CDR1 is MGHRA and CDR2 is YSYEKL. The V end was cut by 2 bases, the J end by 0 bases, with 12 bases between. The CDR3 DNA sequence: TGCGCCAGCAGCCAACTAGACATAGCTAGCACAGATACGCAGTATTTT. Amino acids: CASSQLDIASTDTQYF.

In its sample, this clonotype was seen a few times. The rearrangement uses TRBV19 and TRBJ2-2, with no clear D. The germline CDR1 and CDR2 sequences are LNHDA and SQIVND (reference sequence). V lost 6 bases to trimming and J lost 3 bases, with 11 bases between them. The CDR3 length is 14 residues. The CDR3 reads CASSRRRDTGELFF. The CDR3 nucleotides are TGTGCCAGTAGCCGGCGTCGGGACACCGGGGAGCTGTTTTTT.

The V gene is TRBV27, the J gene TRBJ2-7; no clear D gene. The V end lost 6 bases, the J end lost 2 bases, and 17 bases lay between the germline ends. The CDR3 consists of 15 residues. Germline V CDR1 and CDR2: MNHEY, SMNVEV (reference sequence). The CDR3 loop is CASSDRVGRTYEQYF. As DNA, the CDR3 is TGTGCCAGCAGCGATAGGGTGGGCCGGACCTACGAGCAGTACTTC.

The chain employs TRBV29-1 and TRBJ1-1, with D perhaps TRBD1 (5 bases). Between the trimmed V and J ends, which lost 3 bases and 7 bases, there was a span of 9 bases. The CDR3 sequence is 11 residues long. Germline CDR1 SQVTM, CDR2 ANQGSEA. The CDR3 sequence is CSVDRAIEAFF. The CDR3 bases are TGCAGCGTTGACAGGGCCATTGAAGCTTTCTTT.